This T cell receptor beta chain derives from a study of early T cells in non-severe SARS-CoV-2 infection. Study information: Sequencing was performed on bulk RNA from unsorted whole blood, leaving chains unpaired. Study observations and caveats: Anti-spike CD8 responses were favored by VDJdb matching, which missed private and CD4 specificities.

CDR3 length: 14 residues. The germline CDR1 and CDR2 sequences are DFQATT and SNEGSKA (reference sequence). V lost 5 bases, J lost 9 bases, and 14 bases stayed unmatched. This clonotype was observed a handful of times. Its antigen is as yet unknown. Researchers tagged individual cDNA molecules with unique molecular identifiers. Using its own MiXCR run on the 5' RACE reads, TCRdb lists one record per CDR3 protein. Of approximately 77,000 distinct CDR3 sequences listed, about 12% were seen once; the top ten hold roughly 3.1%. The TCR comes from an adult who was a healthcare worker with PCR-confirmed SARS-CoV-2 infection or an uninfected control (not recorded which). The sample consisted of whole blood. The chain uses TRBV20-1 and TRBJ1-2; 8 bases are shared with TRBD1. DNA of the CDR3: TGCAGTGCTTTCTCACCGGGACAGGTCCTCAGCTACACCTTC. Translating it yields CSAFSPGQVLSYTF.